The 7 T cell receptor beta chains given below trace back to one sample, sequenced in a study of T cell repertoires in cytomegalovirus infection. No antigen has been assigned to these receptors. Via MiXCR, TCRdb re-called the reads, giving one row per CDR3 protein. The table has some 480,000 distinct CDR3 sequences, 30% to 35% seen once. The sample consisted of cultured PBMCs, taken from culture after CMV antigen stimulation. The receptors come from a human donor in good health (CMV status not recorded). Some clones in this sample may be carry-over from other donors' samples.

The CDR3 DNA reads as TGTGCCAGCAGTTACGAGATTCACTATGGCTACACCTTC. Translating it yields CASSYEIHYGYTF. The chain uses TRBV6-2 or TRBV6-3 and TRBJ1-2; D unresolved. Trimming left V 2 bases short and J 3 bases short, with 7 bases between. The CDR3 is made up of 13 amino acids. In germline, CDR1 is MNHEY, CDR2 SVGEGT.

This clonotype came up many times. CDR3 coding DNA: TGTGCCAGCAGCGCCCGGGCGCCAGATACGCAGTATTTT. This codes for CASSARAPDTQYF. The rearrangement links TRBV7-2 to TRBJ2-3; D not resolved. In germline, CDR1 is SGHTA, CDR2 FQGNSA. The CDR3 is 13 residues long. With 5 bases removed from V and 4 bases from J, the gap between germline ends came to 10 bases.

This chain links TRBV10-3 with TRBJ1-4; 8 bases line up with TRBD1. Germline lookup yields CDR1 ENHRY and CDR2 SYGVKD. The CDR3 is made up of 14 amino acids. The trim removed 3 bases at V and 5 bases at J, leaving 2 bases unmatched. The CDR3, as DNA: TGTGCCATCAGTGACAGGACAGGGAATGAAAAACTGTTTTTT. It yields the protein CAISDRTGNEKLFF.

This rearrangement joins TRBV19 to TRBJ1-3; perhaps TRBD1 as D (5 bases). The CDR3 has 16 amino acids. Germline V CDR1 and CDR2: LNHDA, SQIVND (reference sequence). Deletions cut 5 bases from V and 0 bases from J, with 14 bases between. For the CDR3, the DNA is TGTGCCAGTAGTGTCCAGGGCGGGATCTCTGGAAACACCATATATTTT. Encoded protein: CASSVQGGISGNTIYF.

The chain carries TRBV6-8 and TRBJ2-1; TRBD1 agrees at 10 bases. From germline, CDR1 is MNHGY and CDR2 SAAAGT. The CDR3 has 14 amino acids. Trimming removed 11 bases from V and 8 bases from J; junction bases left unmatched: 12. In nucleotides, the CDR3 is TGTGCCTGTAGAGGGACAGGGGCCGAGGATGAGCAGTTCTTC. Its protein product is CACRGTGAEDEQFF.

The chain links TRBV7-9 to TRBJ2-7; 7 bases map to TRBD2. Germline V gene sequence: CDR1 SEHNR, CDR2 FQNEAQ (reference sequence). This CDR3 spans 15 amino acids. Trimming cost V 0 bases and J 3 bases; bases outside gene matches: 5. CDR3 in DNA: TGTGCCAGCAGCTTAGCCGGGGGGAATAGCTACGAGCAGTACGTC. It is translated as CASSLAGGNSYEQYV.

V gene TRBV12-5 combines with J gene TRBJ1-1; 7 nucleotides line up with TRBD1. The CDR3 is made up of 17 amino acids. V lost 0 bases to trimming and J lost 3 bases; unmatched junction nucleotides: 10. Germline lookup yields CDR1 LGHNT and CDR2 FRNRAP. The CDR3 DNA follows: TGTGCTAGTGGTTTGGTAATCCCCGACAGGGCGGACACTGAAGCTTTCTTT. This sequence encodes CASGLVIPDRADTEAFF.